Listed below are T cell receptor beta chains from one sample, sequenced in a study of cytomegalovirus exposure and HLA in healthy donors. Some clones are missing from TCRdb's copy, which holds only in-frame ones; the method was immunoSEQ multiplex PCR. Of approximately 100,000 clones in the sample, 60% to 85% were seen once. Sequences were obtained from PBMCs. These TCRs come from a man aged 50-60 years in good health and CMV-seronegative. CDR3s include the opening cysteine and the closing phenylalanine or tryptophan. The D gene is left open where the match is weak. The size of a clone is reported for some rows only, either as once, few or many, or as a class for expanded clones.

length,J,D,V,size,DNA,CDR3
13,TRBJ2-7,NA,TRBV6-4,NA,TGTGCCAGCAGTGTCCAACAGGGCTACGAGCAGTACTTC,CASSVQQGYEQYF
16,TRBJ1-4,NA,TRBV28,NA,TGTGCCAGCAGTTTATCTGGAAGCGTTCATACTGAAAAACTGTTTTTT,CASSLSGSVHTEKLFF
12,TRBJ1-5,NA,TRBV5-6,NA,TGTGCCAGCAGCCTTCCGAGGCAGCCCCAGCATTTT,CASSLPRQPQHF
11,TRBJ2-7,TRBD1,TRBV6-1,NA,TGTGCCAGCACCGGACCGGGACAGGGACACTTC,CASTGPGQGHF
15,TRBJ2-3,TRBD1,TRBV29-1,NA,TGCAGCGTTGAGGCCGGGACAGGGACCACAGATACGCAGTATTTT,CSVEAGTGTTDTQYF
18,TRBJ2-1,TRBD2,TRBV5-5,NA,TGTGCCAGCAGCTGGGGGCCAGGGACTAGCGGGGGGGGGAATGAGCAGTTCTTC,CASSWGPGTSGGGNEQFF
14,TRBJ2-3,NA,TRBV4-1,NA,TGCGCCAGCAGCCAAGATATTGTTACAGATACGCAGTATTTT,CASSQDIVTDTQYF
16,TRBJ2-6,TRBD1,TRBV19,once,TGTGCCAGTAGTCCAGGGGGCAGTTCAGGGGCCAACGTCCTGACTTTC,CASSPGGSSGANVLTF
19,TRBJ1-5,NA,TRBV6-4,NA,TGTGCCAGCAACTTCCGTGGATGCGATGGGGGGGTACGGAATCAGCCCCAGCATTTT,CASNFRGCDGGVRNQPQHF
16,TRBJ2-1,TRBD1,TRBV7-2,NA,TGTGCCAGCAGTCACCCAAGAGGACAGGGACAGAATGAGCAGTTCTTC,CASSHPRGQGQNEQFF
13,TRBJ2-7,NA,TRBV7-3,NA,TGTGCCAGCAGCTTAAGCGGGGCGTACGAGCAGTACTTC,CASSLSGAYEQYF
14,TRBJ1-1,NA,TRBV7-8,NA,TGTGCCAGCAGCTTACGTTTAGAAAACACTGAAGCTTTCTTT,CASSLRLENTEAFF
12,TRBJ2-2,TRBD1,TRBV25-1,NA,TGTGCCAGCAGGGCCGGGACAGTGGGGCTGTTTTTT,CASRAGTVGLFF
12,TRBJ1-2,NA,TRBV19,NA,TGTGCCAGTAGTATCGGAGGAGATGGCTACACCTTC,CASSIGGDGYTF
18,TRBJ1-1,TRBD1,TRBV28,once,TGTGCCAGCAGTCCTATTAGGGGACAGGGGGCGTTGAACACTGAAGCTTTCTTT,CASSPIRGQGALNTEAFF
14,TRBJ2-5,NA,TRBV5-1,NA,TGCGCCAGCAGCTTGGGTGTTATTCAAGAGACCCAGTACTTC,CASSLGVIQETQYF
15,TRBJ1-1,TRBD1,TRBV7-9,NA,TGTGCCAGCAGCTTAGTATCGACAGGGGGCACTGAAGCTTTCTTT,CASSLVSTGGTEAFF
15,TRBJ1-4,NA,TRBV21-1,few,TGTGCCAGCAGCAAAGCGCTCGGGGCGGGAGAAAAACTGTTTTTT,CASSKALGAGEKLFF
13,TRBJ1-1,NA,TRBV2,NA,TGTGCCAGCAGTGAATCTGGGGGGGCGGGAGCTTTCTTT,CASSESGGAGAFF
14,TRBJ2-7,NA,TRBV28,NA,TGTGCCAGCAGTTGGGCAGGGCATCCCTACGAGCAGTACTTC,CASSWAGHPYEQYF
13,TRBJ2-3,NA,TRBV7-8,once,TGTGCCAGAGTTTTGGGCAACGCAGATACGCAGTATTTT,CARVLGNADTQYF
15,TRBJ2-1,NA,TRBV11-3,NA,TGTGCCAGCAGCCCCAAACAGGCGGTGTGGAATGAGCAGTTCTTC,CASSPKQAVWNEQFF
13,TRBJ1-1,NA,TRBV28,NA,TGTGCCAGCAGTCTAGGGGCGAACACTGAAGCTTTCTTT,CASSLGANTEAFF
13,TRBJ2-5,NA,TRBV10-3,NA,TGTGCCATCAGTGAGGGACAGCAAGAGACCCAGTACTTC,CAISEGQQETQYF
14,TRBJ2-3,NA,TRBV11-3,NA,TGTGCCAGCAGCCGCCGGGGGACGGGAGATACGCAGTATTTT,CASSRRGTGDTQYF
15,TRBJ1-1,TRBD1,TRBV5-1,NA,TGCGCCAGCAGCCCCCGGACAGGGGATAACACTGAAGCTTTCTTT,CASSPRTGDNTEAFF
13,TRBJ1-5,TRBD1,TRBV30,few,TGTGCCTGGAGTTTCGGGACAGGGCAGCCCCAGCATTTT,CAWSFGTGQPQHF
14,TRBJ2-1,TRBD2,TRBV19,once,TGTGCCAGTACCTTAGCGGGAGCTAGAAATGAGCAGTTCTTC,CASTLAGARNEQFF
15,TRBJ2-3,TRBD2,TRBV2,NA,TGTGCCAGCAGTGAAAGCCCTAGCGGCGGGGATACGCAGTATTTT,CASSESPSGGDTQYF
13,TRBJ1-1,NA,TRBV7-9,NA,TGTGCCAGCAGCTTACACGGGAACACTGAAGCTTTCTTT,CASSLHGNTEAFF
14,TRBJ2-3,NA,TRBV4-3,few,TGCGCCAGCAGCCAAGATGGCAGGGGAGATACGCAGTATTTT,CASSQDGRGDTQYF
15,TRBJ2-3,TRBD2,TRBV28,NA,TGTGCCAGCAGTACAAGGGAGGGGAGCACAGATACGCAGTATTTT,CASSTREGSTDTQYF
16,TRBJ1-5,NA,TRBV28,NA,TGTGCCAGCAGGGGAGGGACACGACATAGCAATCAGCCCCAGCATTTT,CASRGGTRHSNQPQHF
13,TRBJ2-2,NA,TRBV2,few,TGTGCCAGCAGTTTAGGGAGGACCGGGGAGCTGTTTTTT,CASSLGRTGELFF
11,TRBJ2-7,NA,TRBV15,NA,TGTGCCACACAACAGGGTCCTGAGCAGTACTTC,CATQQGPEQYF
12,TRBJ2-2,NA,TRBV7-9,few,TGTGCCAGCACTGTGAACACCGGGGAGCTGTTTTTT,CASTVNTGELFF
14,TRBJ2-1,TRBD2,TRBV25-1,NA,TGTGCCAGCAGGAGGGTGGGGGAGGGTAATGAGCAGTTCTTC,CASRRVGEGNEQFF
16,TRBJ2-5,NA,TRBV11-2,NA,TGTGCCAGCAGCTTAGCGCCGGACTCAAGCTCAGGGACCCAGTACTTC,CASSLAPDSSSGTQYF
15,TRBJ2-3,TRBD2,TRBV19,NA,TGTGCCAGTAGTCTGTCTAGCGGGAGACGAGATACGCAGTATTTT,CASSLSSGRRDTQYF
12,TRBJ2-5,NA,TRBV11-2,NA,TGTGCCAGCAGGACAGACCAAGAGACCCAGTACTTC,CASRTDQETQYF
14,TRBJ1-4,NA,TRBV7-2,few,TGTGCCAGCAGCCCCGGGAGGGTTAATGAAAAACTGTTTTTT,CASSPGRVNEKLFF
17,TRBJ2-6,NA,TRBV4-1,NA,TGCGCCAGCAGCCAAGAGGGGTCGGGGTCTGGGGCCAACGTCCTGACTTTC,CASSQEGSGSGANVLTF
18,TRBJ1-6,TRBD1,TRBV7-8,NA,TGTGCCAGCAGCAGAACCGGGACAGGATACTCCTATAATTCTCCCCTCCACTTT,CASSRTGTGYSYNSPLHF
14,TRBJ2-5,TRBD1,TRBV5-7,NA,TGTGCCAGCAGCTTCCTGGGACAGAAAGAGACCCAGTACTTC,CASSFLGQKETQYF
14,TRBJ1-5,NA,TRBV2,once,TGTGCCAGCAGTGCCCGGGGGGCCAATCAGCCCCAGCATTTT,CASSARGANQPQHF
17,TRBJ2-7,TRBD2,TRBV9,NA,TGTGCCAGCAGCCCCAAGGGGCTAGCGGTAGACCCCTACGAGCAGTACTTC,CASSPKGLAVDPYEQYF
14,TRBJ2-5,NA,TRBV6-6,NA,TGTGCCAGCAGAGCGGTCGGGGGCCAAGAGACCCAGTACTTC,CASRAVGGQETQYF
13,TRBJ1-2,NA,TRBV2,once,TGTGCCAGCAGTGAGGAGGGGAGCTATGGCTACACCTTC,CASSEEGSYGYTF
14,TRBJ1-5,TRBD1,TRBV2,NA,TGTGCCAGCGGATCCGGGACAGTAAGTCAGCCCCAGCATTTT,CASGSGTVSQPQHF
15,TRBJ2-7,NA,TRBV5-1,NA,TGCGCCAGCAGCTTGAGTCCCAGGGAAGGCTACGAGCAGTACTTC,CASSLSPREGYEQYF
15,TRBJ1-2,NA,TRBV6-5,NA,TGTGCCAGCAGTACTCGGGATGTCCAGAAGAACGGCTACACCTTC,CASSTRDVQKNGYTF
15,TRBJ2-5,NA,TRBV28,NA,TGTGCCAGCAGTTTAGCGGAGGGGGCCCAAGAGACCCAGTACTTC,CASSLAEGAQETQYF
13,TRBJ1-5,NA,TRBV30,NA,TGTGCCTGGAGTGAACAGAACAATCAGCCCCAGCATTTT,CAWSEQNNQPQHF
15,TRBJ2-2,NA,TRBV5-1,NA,TGCGCCAGCAGCTCCAGCGGCCTGAGCACCGGGGAGCTGTTTTTT,CASSSSGLSTGELFF
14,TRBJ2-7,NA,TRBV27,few,TGTGCCAGCAGCAGACAGGACTTCTCCTACGAGCAGTACTTC,CASSRQDFSYEQYF
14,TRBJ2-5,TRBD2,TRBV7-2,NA,TGTGCCAGCAGCTTCAGCGGGAGAGGGGAGACCCAGTACTTC,CASSFSGRGETQYF
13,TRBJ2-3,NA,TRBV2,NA,TGTGCCAGCACCGGGGAATACACAGATACGCAGTATTTT,CASTGEYTDTQYF
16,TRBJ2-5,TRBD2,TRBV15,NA,TGTGCCACCAGCAGGGTACTAGCGGGGAACCTCGGGACCCAGTACTTC,CATSRVLAGNLGTQYF
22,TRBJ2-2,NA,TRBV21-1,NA,TGTGCCAGCAGCAAAGCAGGACTAGCGGGTGCTTCGCGGGGCGCGAACACCGGGGAGCTGTTTTTT,CASSKAGLAGASRGANTGELFF
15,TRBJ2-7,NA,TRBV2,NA,TGTGCCACCACTAAGCAAACAGGGTACGCGGTCGAGCAGTACTTC,CATTKQTGYAVEQYF